Listed below are T cell receptor beta chains from one sample, sequenced in a study of T cells in Graves' hyperthyroidism and ophthalmopathy. TCRdb re-analysed the multiplex PCR reads in MiXCR, keeping a single row per CDR3 protein. The repertoire includes around 490,000 distinct CDR3 sequences, just under 20% of them detected once, and about 45% sits in the top ten. Sequencing was done on a sample of blood. The source of these receptors is a man aged 35 to 55 with Graves' ophthalmopathy. Both conserved end residues are part of each CDR3. Each record gives: D gene, CDR3 length, V gene, clone size, J gene, CDR3 DNA, CDR3 protein. The D gene is left open where the match is weak. A row's size may be missing; if present it is once, few, many or a size class.

d_gene: -
len: 16
v_gene: TRBV15
abundance: -
j_gene: TRBJ2-2
CDR3nt: TGTGCCACCAGCAGAGTCGAACTGACGGGGTGGGGGGAGCTGTTTTTT
CDR3aa: CATSRVELTGWGELFF

d_gene: -
len: 15
v_gene: TRBV3-1
abundance: many
j_gene: TRBJ2-7
CDR3nt: TGTGCCAGCAGCCAAGATCGGCAGCTCTCCTACGAGCAGTACTTC
CDR3aa: CASSQDRQLSYEQYF

d_gene: -
len: 13
v_gene: TRBV7-2
abundance: many
j_gene: TRBJ2-1
CDR3nt: TGTGCCAGCAGCTTACAAAGGCAGAATGAGCAGTTCTTC
CDR3aa: CASSLQRQNEQFF

d_gene: -
len: 15
v_gene: TRBV10-3
abundance: few
j_gene: TRBJ2-7
CDR3nt: TGTGCCATCAGCTCCCGGGCCAGAAAAAGGGACGAGCAGTACTTC
CDR3aa: CAISSRARKRDEQYF

d_gene: TRBD1
len: 20
v_gene: TRBV6-4
abundance: -
j_gene: TRBJ1-5
CDR3nt: TGTGCCAGCAGTGACTCAAGGCAGGGGGCCAGACCTACAAGCAATCAGCCCCAGCATTTT
CDR3aa: CASSDSRQGARPTSNQPQHF

d_gene: -
len: 11
v_gene: TRBV20-1
abundance: -
j_gene: TRBJ1-5
CDR3nt: TGCAGTGCTTGGTGGAAAGATACGCAGCATTTT
CDR3aa: CSAWWKDTQHF

d_gene: TRBD1
len: 15
v_gene: TRBV19
abundance: -
j_gene: TRBJ2-3
CDR3nt: TGTGCCAGTACCGGACAGGGGGCAAGGACAGATACGCAGTATTTT
CDR3aa: CASTGQGARTDTQYF

d_gene: TRBD1
len: 16
v_gene: TRBV24-1
abundance: -
j_gene: TRBJ2-2
CDR3nt: TGTGCCACCAGTGATTTACGACAGGGGACAACCGGGGAGCTGTTTTTT
CDR3aa: CATSDLRQGTTGELFF

d_gene: -
len: 12
v_gene: TRBV12-3/TRBV12-4
abundance: many
j_gene: TRBJ1-4
CDR3nt: TGTGCCAGCAGAGAACTCGGGGAAAAACTGTTTTTT
CDR3aa: CASRELGEKLFF

d_gene: -
len: 13
v_gene: TRBV18
abundance: many
j_gene: TRBJ1-5
CDR3nt: TGTGCCAGCTCACCGGGTCAGCATCAGCCCCAGCATTTT
CDR3aa: CASSPGQHQPQHF

d_gene: -
len: 13
v_gene: TRBV2
abundance: few
j_gene: TRBJ1-6
CDR3nt: TGTGCCAGCAGTGAAGGGTTGTCTTCACCCCTCCACTTT
CDR3aa: CASSEGLSSPLHF

d_gene: -
len: 15
v_gene: TRBV7-2
abundance: many
j_gene: TRBJ2-2
CDR3nt: TGTGCCAGCAGCTTATATGTAGGAGGCACCGGGGAGCTGTTTTTT
CDR3aa: CASSLYVGGTGELFF

d_gene: TRBD1
len: 13
v_gene: TRBV5-1
abundance: -
j_gene: TRBJ2-5
CDR3nt: TGCGCCAGCGAACAAGGACAGGGAGGGACCCAGTACTTC
CDR3aa: CASEQGQGGTQYF

d_gene: TRBD2
len: 16
v_gene: TRBV13
abundance: few
j_gene: TRBJ2-1
CDR3nt: TGTGCCAGCAGCCTATTCGGGGGGAGCTCCTACAATGAGCAGTTCTTC
CDR3aa: CASSLFGGSSYNEQFF

d_gene: -
len: 16
v_gene: TRBV4-2
abundance: few
j_gene: TRBJ2-3
CDR3nt: TGTGCCAGCAGGGAAGGGGCGCACGGGGCCACAGATACGCAGTATTTT
CDR3aa: CASREGAHGATDTQYF

d_gene: TRBD1
len: 14
v_gene: TRBV28
abundance: many
j_gene: TRBJ1-2
CDR3nt: TGTGCCAGCAGCCGGGACAGGGGAATCTTTGGCTACACCTTC
CDR3aa: CASSRDRGIFGYTF

d_gene: TRBD1
len: 15
v_gene: TRBV19
abundance: few
j_gene: TRBJ1-1
CDR3nt: TGTGCTACAGTCCCGCAAACAGGGGCTGGCACTGAAGCTTTCTTT
CDR3aa: CATVPQTGAGTEAFF

d_gene: -
len: 11
v_gene: TRBV29-1
abundance: few
j_gene: TRBJ1-1
CDR3nt: TGCAGCGTATGGGGCCACACTGAAGCTTTCTTT
CDR3aa: CSVWGHTEAFF

d_gene: -
len: 17
v_gene: TRBV27
abundance: many
j_gene: TRBJ2-7
CDR3nt: TGTGCCAGCAGTTCAACATCAGGGGATGGCAACCCCTACGAGCAGTACTTC
CDR3aa: CASSSTSGDGNPYEQYF

d_gene: -
len: 13
v_gene: TRBV7-8
abundance: many
j_gene: TRBJ2-1
CDR3nt: TGTGCCAGCAGCTTAGCGACCGATTATGAGCAGTTCTTC
CDR3aa: CASSLATDYEQFF

d_gene: -
len: 13
v_gene: TRBV7-3
abundance: many
j_gene: TRBJ2-5
CDR3nt: TGTGCCAGCAGCTTGTCGAACCAAGAGACCCAGTACTTC
CDR3aa: CASSLSNQETQYF

d_gene: -
len: 13
v_gene: TRBV18
abundance: -
j_gene: TRBJ2-1
CDR3nt: TGTGCCAGCTCAGTAAAACAGGGAAATGAGCAGTTCTTC
CDR3aa: CASSVKQGNEQFF

d_gene: TRBD2
len: 12
v_gene: TRBV10-3
abundance: many
j_gene: TRBJ2-7
CDR3nt: TGTGCCTCCCGGGGGGGAGTGGGCGAGCAGTACTTC
CDR3aa: CASRGGVGEQYF

d_gene: -
len: 11
v_gene: TRBV12-3/TRBV12-4
abundance: -
j_gene: TRBJ1-1
CDR3nt: TGTGCCAGCACCCTGCGCGCTGAAGCTTTCTTT
CDR3aa: CASTLRAEAFF

d_gene: TRBD1
len: 14
v_gene: TRBV3-1
abundance: -
j_gene: TRBJ2-5
CDR3nt: TGTGCCAGCAGCCCCTGGGACAGACAAGAGACCCAGTACTTC
CDR3aa: CASSPWDRQETQYF

d_gene: -
len: 12
v_gene: TRBV2
abundance: many
j_gene: TRBJ2-2
CDR3nt: TGTGCCAGCAAACACCGCACCGGGGAGCTGTTTTTT
CDR3aa: CASKHRTGELFF

d_gene: TRBD2
len: 14
v_gene: TRBV19
abundance: few
j_gene: TRBJ2-5
CDR3nt: TGTGCCAGTAGTAATCAAGCGGGGCAAGAGACCCAGTACTTC
CDR3aa: CASSNQAGQETQYF

d_gene: -
len: 16
v_gene: TRBV18
abundance: -
j_gene: TRBJ1-3
CDR3nt: TGTGCCGGCTCACCACTCAGTCGGAGCTCTGGAAACACCATATATTTT
CDR3aa: CAGSPLSRSSGNTIYF

d_gene: -
len: 15
v_gene: TRBV9
abundance: many
j_gene: TRBJ2-7
CDR3nt: TGTGCCAGCAGCCCGGCGAGCGCACTCGGCTACGAGCAGTACTTC
CDR3aa: CASSPASALGYEQYF